Sequencing of this TCR beta chain was carried out in a study of blood T cell repertoires in COVID-19. Turning to the study itself: T cells, B-cell-depleted T cells, or PBMCs provided the cDNA or gDNA that served as material.

About this clone itself: Other DNA sequences of this sample code for an identical CDR3.

This CDR3 has 14 amino acids. From germline, CDR1 is ENHRY and CDR2 SYGVKD. Trimming at V came to 2 bases and at J to 2 bases, leaving 0 bases not matched to a gene. The repertoire was sequenced with immunoSEQ multiplex PCR; TCRdb's copy has only in-frame clones and lacks some. The table shows a few hundred thousand clones, with about 80% occurring only once. This sequence was found in a man in his thirties or forties who had recovered from COVID-19. V and J are TRBV10-3 and TRBJ1-2, with 9 bases that match TRBD1. The sequencing input was peripheral blood. This chain's CDR3 is CAISEGQGNYGYTF. The CDR3 DNA reads TGTGCCATCAGTGAGGGACAGGGGAACTATGGCTACACCTTC.